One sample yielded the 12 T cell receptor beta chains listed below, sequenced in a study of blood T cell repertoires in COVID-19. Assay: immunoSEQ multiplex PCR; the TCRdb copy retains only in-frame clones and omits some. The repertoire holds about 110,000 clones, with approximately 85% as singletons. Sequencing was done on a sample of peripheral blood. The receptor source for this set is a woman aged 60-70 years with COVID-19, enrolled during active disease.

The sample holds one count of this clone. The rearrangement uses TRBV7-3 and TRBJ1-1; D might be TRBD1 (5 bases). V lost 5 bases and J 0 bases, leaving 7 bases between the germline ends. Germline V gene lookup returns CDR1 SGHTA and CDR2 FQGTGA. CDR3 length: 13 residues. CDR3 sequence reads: CASSRQMNTEAFF. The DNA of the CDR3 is TGTGCCAGCAGCCGACAGATGAACACTGAAGCTTTCTTT.

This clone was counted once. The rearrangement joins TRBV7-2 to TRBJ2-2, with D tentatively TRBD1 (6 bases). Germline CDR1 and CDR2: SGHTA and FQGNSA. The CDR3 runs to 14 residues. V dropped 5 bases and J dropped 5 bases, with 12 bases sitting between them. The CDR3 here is CASSRDRFTGELFF. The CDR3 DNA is TGTGCCAGCAGCCGTGACAGGTTTACCGGGGAGCTGTTTTTT.

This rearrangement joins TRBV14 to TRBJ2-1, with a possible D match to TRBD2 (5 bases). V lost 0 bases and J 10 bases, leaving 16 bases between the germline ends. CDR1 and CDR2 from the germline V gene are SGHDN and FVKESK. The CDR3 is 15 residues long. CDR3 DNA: TGTGCCAGCAGCCAAGATCCCCCAATACGAGGGGAGCAGTTCTTC. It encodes CASSQDPPIRGEQFF.

The CDR3 DNA sequence: TGTGCCAGCAGCGTAGGCGGACTAGATGAGACCCAGTACTTC. It encodes CASSVGGLDETQYF. The chain carries TRBV9 and TRBJ2-5; 7 positions agree with TRBD2. The CDR3 consists of 14 residues. V lost 0 bases to trimming and J lost 5 bases; unmatched junction nucleotides: 4. Germline V gene data show CDR1 as SGDLS and CDR2 as YYNGEE. Full variable domain (rest looked up from reference TRBV9 and TRBJ2-5): DSGVTQTPKHLITATGQRVTLRCSPRSGDLSVYWYQQSLDQGLQFLIQYYNGEERAKGNILERFSAQQFPDLHSELNLSSLELGDSALYFCASSVGGLDETQYFGPGTRLLVL.

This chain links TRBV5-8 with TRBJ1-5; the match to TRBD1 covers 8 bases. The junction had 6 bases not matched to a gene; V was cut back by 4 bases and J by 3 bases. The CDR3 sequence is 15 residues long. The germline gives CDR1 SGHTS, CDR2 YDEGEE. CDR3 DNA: TGTGCCAGCAGCCCTGACAGGGGCCCCAATCAGCCCCAGCATTTT. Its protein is CASSPDRGPNQPQHF.

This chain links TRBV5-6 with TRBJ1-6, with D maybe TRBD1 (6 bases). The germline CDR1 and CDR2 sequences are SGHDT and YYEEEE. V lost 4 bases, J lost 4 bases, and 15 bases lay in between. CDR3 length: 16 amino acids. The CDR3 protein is CASSLRDTRYNSPLHF. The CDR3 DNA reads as TGTGCCAGCAGCCTACGGGACACAAGATATAATTCACCCCTCCACTTT.

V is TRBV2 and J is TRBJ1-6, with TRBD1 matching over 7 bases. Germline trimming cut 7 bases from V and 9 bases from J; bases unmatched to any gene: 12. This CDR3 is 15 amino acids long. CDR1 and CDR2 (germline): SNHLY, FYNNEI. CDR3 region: CASIRDRDLGSPLHF. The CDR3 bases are TGTGCCAGCATTCGAGACAGGGATTTGGGTTCACCCCTCCACTTT.

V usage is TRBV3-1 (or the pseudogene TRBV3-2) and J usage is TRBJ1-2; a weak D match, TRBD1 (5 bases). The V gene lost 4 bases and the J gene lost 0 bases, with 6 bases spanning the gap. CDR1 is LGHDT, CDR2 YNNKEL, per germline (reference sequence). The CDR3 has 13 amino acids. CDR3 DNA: TGTGCCAGCAGCCCGACAGCTAACTATGGCTACACCTTC. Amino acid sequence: CASSPTANYGYTF.

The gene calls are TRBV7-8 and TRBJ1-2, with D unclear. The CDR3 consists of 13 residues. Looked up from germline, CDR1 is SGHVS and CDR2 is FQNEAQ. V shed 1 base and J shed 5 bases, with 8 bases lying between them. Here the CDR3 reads CASSLVTEYGYTF. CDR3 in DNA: TGTGCCAGCAGCTTAGTTACAGAGTATGGCTACACCTTC.

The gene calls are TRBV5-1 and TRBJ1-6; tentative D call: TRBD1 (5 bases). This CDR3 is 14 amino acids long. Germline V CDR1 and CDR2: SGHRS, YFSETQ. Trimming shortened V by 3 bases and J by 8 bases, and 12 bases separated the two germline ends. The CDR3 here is CASSYPREDSPLHF. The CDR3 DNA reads TGCGCCAGCAGCTACCCCAGGGAGGATTCACCCCTCCACTTT.

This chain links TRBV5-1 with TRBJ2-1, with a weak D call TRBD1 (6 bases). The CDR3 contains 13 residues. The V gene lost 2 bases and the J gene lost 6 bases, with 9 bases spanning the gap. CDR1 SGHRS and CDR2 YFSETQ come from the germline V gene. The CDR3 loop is CASSLTGSNEQFF. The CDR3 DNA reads TGCGCCAGCAGCTTAACAGGGAGCAATGAGCAGTTCTTC.

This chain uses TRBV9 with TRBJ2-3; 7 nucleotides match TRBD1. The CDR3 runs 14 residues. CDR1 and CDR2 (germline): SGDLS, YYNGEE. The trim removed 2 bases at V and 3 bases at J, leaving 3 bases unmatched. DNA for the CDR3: TGTGCCAGCAGCGTCCCGGGACAGACAGATACGCAGTATTTT. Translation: CASSVPGQTDTQYF.